The 16 T cell receptor beta chains below come from one sample, sequenced in a study of metastatic and nonmetastatic thyroid tumors. Every patient underwent thyroid surgery untreated. TCRdb recomputed clones from the PCR reads via MiXCR. The sample records around 52,000 clones, 25% to 30% being singletons. The sample comprised blood. These TCRs come from a female donor with papillary thyroid cancer or a benign thyroid nodule (not recorded which). Some clones in this sample may be carry-over from other donors' samples.

The V gene is TRBV5-1, the J gene TRBJ2-3; 8 bases map to TRBD1. CDR1 is SGHRS and CDR2 is YFSETQ in the germline V gene. V was clipped by 0 bases and J by 4 bases; unmatched bases: 7. The CDR3 spans 16 residues. This CDR3 is CASSLGVTGVADTQYF. CDR3 nucleotide sequence: TGCGCCAGCAGCTTGGGGGTGACAGGGGTGGCAGATACGCAGTATTTT.

There are a few counts of this clone. CDR3 in amino acids: CASINSGNYNEQFF. The DNA for the CDR3 is TGCGCCAGCATAAACAGCGGGAACTACAATGAGCAGTTCTTC. The gene calls are TRBV10-2 and TRBJ2-1; 7 nucleotides line up with TRBD2. The germline V gene has CDR1 WSHSY and CDR2 SAAADI. V was pared by 7 bases and J by 3 bases, with 6 bases of the junction left unmatched. The CDR3 contains 14 residues.

This rearrangement joins TRBV2 to TRBJ2-5; no definite D call. Deletions cut 6 bases from V and 4 bases from J, with 12 bases between. The germline V gene has CDR1 SNHLY and CDR2 FYNNEI. This CDR3 region has 13 residues. The CDR3 sequence is CASSTNVGETQYF. CDR3 nucleotides: TGTGCCAGCAGCACGAACGTCGGAGAGACCCAGTACTTC. Variable domain in full (rest from reference TRBV2 and TRBJ2-5): EPEVTQTPSHQVTQMGQEVILRCVPISNHLYFYWYRQILGQKVEFLVSFYNNEISEKSEIFDDQFSVERPDGSNFTLKIRSTKLEDSAMYFCASSTNVGETQYFGPGTRLLVL.

This chain connects TRBV20-1 to TRBJ2-7; tentatively, D is TRBD1 (5 bases). Per the germline V gene, CDR1 is DFQATT and CDR2 is SNEGSKA (reference sequence). V shed 6 bases and J shed 4 bases, with 19 bases lying between them. This CDR3 has 14 residues. The CDR3 DNA reads TGCAGTGCCAGTCCAGGGCAGTTTCCTTACGAGCAGTACTTC. This sequence encodes CSASPGQFPYEQYF.

This clone has more than one count but fewer than ten. The V call is TRBV12-3 or TRBV12-4, the J call TRBJ2-2; D gene ambiguous. V dropped 5 bases and J dropped 1 base, with 8 bases sitting between them. The CDR3 is 14 residues long. CDR3 nucleotides: TGTGCCAGCAGTCAGGACGGGAACACCGGGGAGCTGTTTTTT. The encoded protein is CASSQDGNTGELFF.

In this sample, this clone turned up a few times. The chain has TRBV7-2 and TRBJ2-7; the D is unclear. The germline gives CDR1 SGHTA, CDR2 FQGNSA. CDR3 length equals 14 residues. The V end was cut by 1 base, the J end by 1 base, with 8 bases between. This CDR3 reads CASSLVDTSYEQYF. The CDR3 DNA is TGTGCCAGCAGCTTAGTCGACACATCCTACGAGCAGTACTTC.

The chain couples TRBV7-3 to TRBJ2-7; the D gene could be TRBD1 or TRBD2 (5 bases each). The germline gives CDR1 SGHTA, CDR2 FQGTGA. V was shortened by 0 bases and J by 7 bases, with 10 bases between the two germline ends. The CDR3 loop spans 13 amino acids. CDR3 loop: CASSLTGEREQYF. CDR3 coding DNA: TGTGCCAGCAGCTTAACGGGGGAGCGGGAGCAGTACTTC.

The CDR3 sequence is CASSPLGTWRHNEQFF. The CDR3 coding sequence is TGCGCCAGCAGCCCCCTAGGGACTTGGAGACACAATGAGCAGTTCTTC. The rearrangement uses TRBV5-1 and TRBJ2-1; D is possibly TRBD2 (6 bases). Between the trimmed V and J ends, which lost 4 bases and 5 bases, there was a span of 19 bases. The CDR3 has 16 amino acids. Germline V gives CDR1 SGHRS, CDR2 YFSETQ.

This clone was detected only a few times. The rearrangement uses TRBV6-5 and TRBJ1-1; 7 bases are a match to TRBD1. Trimming cost V 4 bases and J 4 bases; bases outside gene matches: 9. CDR3 length equals 15 residues. CDR1 is MNHEY and CDR2 is SVGAGI in the germline V gene. DNA of the CDR3: TGTGCCAGCAGTTCACTGGACAGGTTGGGCACTGAAGCTTTCTTT. Translating it yields CASSSLDRLGTEAFF.

This clone was observed a few times. The DNA for the CDR3 is TGTGCCAGCAGCTTTACGGGTCGCTCCCCCTACAATGAGCAGTTCTTC. Protein sequence: CASSFTGRSPYNEQFF. The chain combines TRBV7-3 with TRBJ2-1; D uncertain. Trimming removed 3 bases at V and 2 bases at J, with 14 bases between. In germline, CDR1 is SGHTA, CDR2 FQGTGA. This CDR3 comprises 16 residues.

This clone was seen more than once but under ten times. The chain has TRBV5-1 and TRBJ2-1; 8 positions match TRBD1. The germline V gene encodes CDR1 SGHRS and CDR2 YFSETQ. The length of the CDR3 is 15 residues. Losses at the gene ends were 4 bases for V and 7 bases for J; bases not matched to a gene: 10. The DNA of the CDR3 is TGCGCCAGCAGCCCGTGGACAGGGTTGGGGAATGAGCAGTTCTTC. As protein: CASSPWTGLGNEQFF.

The genes are TRBV20-1 and TRBJ2-7; 7 nucleotides agree with TRBD1. After removal of 6 bases from V and 2 bases from J, the junction contained 10 bases not matched to a gene. There are 14 residues in the CDR3. Germline values: CDR1 DFQATT, CDR2 SNEGSKA (reference sequence). The CDR3 DNA sequence: TGCAGTGCCCCCCCGACAGGGCCTACCTACGAGCAGTACTTC. Translation: CSAPPTGPTYEQYF.

The CDR3 DNA is TGTGCCAGCAGTTCCCGGACTAGCGGGCCTGGGGGCGAGCAGTACTTC. Amino acids: CASSSRTSGPGGEQYF. The V and J genes are TRBV6-1 and TRBJ2-7; 11 bases map to TRBD2. The germline gives CDR1 MNHNS, CDR2 SASEGT. V shed 5 bases, J shed 6 bases, and the junction held 12 bases outside the gene matches. The length of the CDR3 is 16 residues.

The V gene is TRBV7-2, the J gene TRBJ2-1; the match to TRBD2 covers 8 bases. This CDR3 comprises 17 residues. V shed 0 bases and J 3 bases; nucleotides not matched to a gene: 7. Germline V gene lookup returns CDR1 SGHTA and CDR2 FQGNSA. The CDR3 loop is CASSLAFRGGLYNEQFF. For the CDR3, the DNA is TGTGCCAGCAGCTTAGCCTTTCGGGGGGGCCTCTACAATGAGCAGTTCTTC. Complete variable domain (other parts from reference TRBV7-2 and TRBJ2-1): GAGVSQSPSNKVTEKGKDVELRCDPISGHTALYWYRQSLGQGLEFLIYFQGNSAPDKSGLPSDRFSAERTGGSVSTLTIQRTQQEDSAVYLCASSLAFRGGLYNEQFFGPGTRLTVL.

In this sample, this clone turned up many times. The J gene is TRBJ1-2, the V gene TRBV5-4; D is undetermined. Trimming pared 0 bases from V and 1 base from J, leaving 4 bases between. This CDR3 is built from 13 residues. Germline V gives CDR1 SGHNT, CDR2 YYREEE (reference sequence). The CDR3 DNA reads TGTGCCAGCAGCTTGGGGCTTAACTATGGCTACACCTTC. It codes for CASSLGLNYGYTF.

This clone turned up a few times. The CDR3 reads CASSLSPGPGEQFF. The CDR3 DNA follows: TGTGCCAGCAGTTTAAGTCCCGGACCTGGGGAGCAGTTCTTC. V usage is TRBV12-3 or TRBV12-4 and J usage is TRBJ2-1; D remains unclear. V was cut by 2 bases and J by 10 bases, with 15 bases left in between. The CDR3 is 14 amino acids.